This is a list of T cell receptor beta chains from one sample in a study of Graves' ophthalmopathy and Graves' hyperthyroidism. One entry per CDR3 protein results from TCRdb running MiXCR on the multiplex PCR reads. This table holds 40,000 or so distinct CDR3 sequences, 52% found once. Sequenced sample: peripheral blood. Receptors were obtained from an adult man with Graves' ophthalmopathy. CDR3s leave out the opening cysteine and the closing phenylalanine or tryptophan. The D gene is left open where the match is weak. Clone size is given for some rows only: seen once, a few or many times, or a class if the clone is expanded.

ASSDPTRWATQY	.	.	TRBV2
ASSVSSGDDSYQETQY	TRBD2	many	TRBV9
ASSEASGGGVASRTEKLF	.	.	TRBV2
ASSLEGGRPEGEKLF	.	once	TRBV27
ASASWPRPLH	.	.	TRBV5-8
ASCDRDSYNGQF	.	.	TRBV19
AISESPGNTIY	.	.	TRBV10-3
ASSLSGGAFNEKLF	.	.	TRBV7-2
ASSRSHRDTTDTQY	.	many	TRBV11-3
ASSDEVTGGHQPQH	TRBD1	.	TRBV2
ASSLNRGRVETQY	TRBD1	many	TRBV11-1
ASSIVGDTLYEQY	.	many	TRBV19
ASSSTSGSYNEQF	TRBD2	many	TRBV7-3
ASSFIDGTYEQY	.	.	TRBV7-2
ASSPQGNTEAF	.	once	TRBV7-2
SARSDRGLAETQY	TRBD1	.	TRBV20-1
SARAGLAGGVHEQY	TRBD2	many	TRBV20-1
AISETPQGLTEAF	.	.	TRBV10-3
ASSIVVLAGEGNEQF	TRBD2	.	TRBV19
ASSAGGSRRTEQY	.	many	TRBV9
ASRSGDEQF	.	.	TRBV2
ASSEDRDLGHGYT	TRBD1	many	TRBV5-1
SVGDVRSYEQY	.	.	TRBV29-1
ASSPRTAREETQY	.	many	TRBV5-1
ASSVGTGSYNEQF	TRBD1	many	TRBV19
ASMRTLLRETQY	.	.	TRBV2
ASTPRGDYGYT	.	many	TRBV19
ASSQSGVSYNEQF	TRBD2	many	TRBV4-3
ASTRQGNYGYT	TRBD1	.	TRBV12-3/TRBV12-4
ASSFGQGHGYT	TRBD1	many	TRBV5-1
ASRPLGNTEAF	.	.	TRBV25-1
ASSQESLAGGLDFEQF	TRBD2	many	TRBV4-2